This record covers a single T cell receptor beta chain. No antigen is known for it. Trimming stripped 1 base from V and 3 bases from J, with 13 bases between. CDR3 length equals 15 residues. Germline V gives CDR1 SGHRS, CDR2 YFSETQ. 13 Jbeta primers and 60 Vbeta primers were used for the PCR. TCRdb keeps only in-frame clones here, not all; method: immunoSEQ multiplex PCR. The top ten clones hold approximately 5.6% of a sample with over 110,000 clones, around 78% of them seen once. As for the donors, each was a healthy bone marrow donor. This sample was taken from a study of cytomegalovirus exposure and HLA in healthy donors. General study points: When a later analysis compared HLA-associated TCR beta chains with equally common others, the HLA-associated chains turned out to be more clonally expanded and to have lower generation probabilities.

The clonotype originates from a woman aged 40 to 55 in good health and CMV-seropositive. Sequencing was performed on PBMCs. The V and J genes are TRBV5-1 and TRBJ1-1, with no clear D. CDR3 coding DNA: TGCGCCAGCAGCTTGTGGGGAGGTTGGGACACTGAAGCTTTCTTT. It encodes CASSLWGGWDTEAFF. Filled out from reference TRBV5-1 and TRBJ1-1, the complete variable domain reads KAGVTQTPRYLIKTRGQQVTLSCSPISGHRSVSWYQQTPGQGLQFLFEYFSETQRNKGNFPGRFSGRQFSNSRSEMNVSTLELGDSALYLCASSLWGGWDTEAFFGQGTRLTVV.